This is a list of T cell receptor beta chains from one sample in a study of beta chain features in type 1 diabetes. Data came from immunoSEQ multiplex PCR; TCRdb stores just in-frame clones and leaves some out. The repertoire holds about 410,000 clones, with around 14% as singletons. What was sequenced was naive CD4+ T cells from blood. The receptor set was obtained from a man aged 30-40 years in good health. CDR3s include the opening cysteine and the closing phenylalanine or tryptophan. The D gene is left open where the match is weak. Clone size, where shown, is once, few, many, or a class for clones that have expanded.

j_gene | d_gene | v_gene | abundance | CDR3aa | CDR3nt
TRBJ2-3 | NA | TRBV7-3 | many | CASSLRVGGRTDTQYF | TGTGCCAGCAGCTTACGGGTCGGAGGACGCACAGATACGCAGTATTTT
TRBJ2-2 | NA | TRBV7-6 | NA | CASSLAAGFSAGELFF | TGTGCCAGCAGCTTAGCGGCGGGGTTCAGCGCCGGGGAGCTGTTTTTT
TRBJ2-4 | NA | TRBV4-1 | many | CASSQEPTGKIQYF | TGCGCCAGCAGCCAGGAGCCGACAGGCAAGATTCAGTACTTC
TRBJ2-4 | NA | TRBV19 | NA | CASTGFPKNIQYF | TGTGCCAGCACAGGGTTTCCCAAAAACATTCAGTACTTC
TRBJ2-1 | NA | TRBV4-3 | few | CASSQEPGAGGEQFF | TGCGCCAGCAGCCAAGAACCAGGGGCAGGCGGTGAGCAGTTCTTC
TRBJ2-3 | TRBD2 | TRBV14 | NA | CASRLAASTDTQYF | TGTGCCAGCAGGCTAGCGGCCAGCACAGATACGCAGTATTTT
TRBJ1-2 | NA | TRBV10-3 | few | CAISESITVDGYTF | TGTGCCATCAGTGAGTCAATCACAGTGGATGGCTACACCTTC
TRBJ2-4 | NA | TRBV6-1 | few | CASSHGGLENIQYF | TGTGCCAGCAGTCACGGGGGCTTAGAGAACATTCAGTACTTC
TRBJ2-5 | NA | TRBV7-9 | few | CASSLLVQETQYF | TGTGCCAGCAGCTTATTAGTACAAGAGACCCAGTACTTC
TRBJ2-1 | TRBD2 | TRBV7-2 | NA | CASSLVPSGGVYEQFF | TGTGCCAGCAGCTTAGTCCCTAGCGGGGGCGTATATGAGCAGTTCTTC
TRBJ2-5 | NA | TRBV20-1 | few | CSARMETQYF | TGCAGTGCTAGGATGGAGACCCAGTACTTC
TRBJ1-2 | NA | TRBV6-1 | NA | CASSEEKGTNYGYTF | TGTGCCAGCAGTGAAGAGAAGGGAACTAACTATGGCTACACCTTC
TRBJ1-5 | NA | TRBV30 | NA | CAWSVGPNAQPQHF | TGTGCCTGGAGTGTAGGCCCGAATGCTCAGCCCCAGCATTTT
TRBJ2-3 | NA | TRBV27 | NA | CATKLTGTDTQYF | TGTGCCACGAAGTTAACAGGCACAGATACGCAGTATTTT
TRBJ2-3 | NA | TRBV6-5 | few | CASARAADTQYF | TGTGCCAGCGCTAGGGCAGCAGATACGCAGTATTTT
TRBJ2-3 | NA | TRBV7-2 | many | CASGPRVRDTQYF | TGTGCCAGTGGTCCCCGGGTCCGAGATACGCAGTATTTT
TRBJ2-3 | NA | TRBV4-1 | NA | CASSQYRSAGQGSRTPTDTQYF | TGCGCCAGCAGCCAATATCGTAGCGCGGGTCAGGGCTCCCGAACCCCTACAGATACGCAGTATTTT
TRBJ1-1 | NA | TRBV6-5 | few | CASSYAGANTEAFF | TGTGCCAGCAGTTACGCGGGGGCGAACACTGAAGCTTTCTTT
TRBJ1-3 | NA | TRBV9 | NA | CASSASGNTIYF | TGTGCCAGCAGCGCCAGTGGAAACACCATATATTTT
TRBJ1-1 | NA | TRBV30 | few | CAWCRGGTEAFF | TGTGCCTGGTGCCGGGGGGGCACTGAAGCTTTCTTT
TRBJ2-3 | TRBD2 | TRBV2 | few | CASSVLAGRTDTQYF | TGTGCCAGCAGTGTCCTAGCGGGGCGCACAGATACGCAGTATTTT
TRBJ1-4 | NA | TRBV4-1 | NA | CASSQVQKEKLFF | TGCGCCAGCAGCCAAGTCCAAAAGGAAAAACTGTTTTTT
TRBJ2-6 | NA | TRBV12-5 | few | CASGLVVGASLSGANVLTF | TGTGCTAGTGGTTTGGTGGTGGGGGCGAGTCTATCTGGGGCCAACGTCCTGACTTTC
TRBJ1-2 | NA | TRBV27 | few | CASSFRENYGYTF | TGTGCCAGCAGTTTCCGGGAGAACTATGGCTACACCTTC
TRBJ2-1 | TRBD2 | TRBV10-3 | NA | CASTSGAYNEQFF | TGTGCCTCGACTAGCGGGGCCTACAATGAGCAGTTCTTC
TRBJ2-7 | TRBD2 | TRBV7-9 | few | CASSKDPSGVKQYF | TGTGCCAGCAGCAAAGACCCTAGCGGGGTTAAGCAGTACTTC
TRBJ1-2 | TRBD1 | TRBV5-4 | NA | CASSRDSLNYGYTF | TGTGCCAGCAGCCGGGACAGCCTTAACTATGGCTACACCTTC
TRBJ2-7 | NA | TRBV5-1 | few | CASSFDRTYEQYF | TGCGCCAGCAGCTTTGACAGAACCTACGAGCAGTACTTC
TRBJ1-2 | NA | TRBV6-5 | few | CASTPTGDYGYTF | TGTGCCAGCACCCCGACAGGAGACTATGGCTACACCTTC
TRBJ2-7 | NA | TRBV4-1 | NA | CASSQQLAYEQYF | TGCGCCAGCAGCCAGCAACTCGCCTACGAGCAGTACTTC
TRBJ1-6 | NA | TRBV5-6 | few | CASSLMVGRGSPLHF | TGTGCCAGCAGCTTGATGGTCGGGAGGGGTTCACCCCTCCACTTT
TRBJ2-1 | NA | TRBV29-1 | NA | CSVGSSYNEQFF | TGCAGCGTTGGTAGCTCCTACAATGAGCAGTTCTTC
TRBJ2-2 | NA | TRBV5-4 | NA | CASSPLAGELFF | TGTGCCAGCAGCCCCTTGGCCGGGGAGCTGTTTTTT
TRBJ2-2 | NA | TRBV7-3 | NA | CASSFGARNTGELFF | TGTGCCAGCAGCTTTGGGGCACGTAACACCGGGGAGCTGTTTTTT
TRBJ2-2 | NA | TRBV6-5 | NA | CASSDTGIGELFF | TGTGCCAGCAGTGATACAGGGATCGGGGAGCTGTTTTTT
TRBJ2-1 | NA | TRBV9 | NA | CASSLRTTQFYNEQFF | TGTGCCAGCAGCCTCCGGACTACCCAGTTTTACAATGAGCAGTTCTTC
TRBJ2-3 | NA | TRBV2 | few | CASSRLVSTDTQYF | TGTGCCAGCAGCCGACTAGTATCCACAGATACGCAGTATTTT